The rows below give T cell receptor beta chains drawn from one sample of a study of T cells in Graves' hyperthyroidism and ophthalmopathy. Via MiXCR, TCRdb re-called the multiplex PCR reads, giving one row per CDR3 protein. The sample lists under 450,000 distinct CDR3 sequences, about 18% occurring once. The sequencing input was blood. The receptors were sampled from a woman aged 25-40 years with Graves' hyperthyroidism that later progressed to Graves' ophthalmopathy. Both conserved end residues are part of each CDR3. Each record gives: V gene, clone size, D gene, J gene, CDR3 DNA, CDR3 protein. A D gene is named only where the DNA matches it firmly. A row's size may be missing; if present it is once, few, many or a size class.

TRBV2	many	NA	TRBJ1-2	TGTGCCAGCGCACACCCAGTCAGGACAGCTAACTATGGCTACACCTTC	CASAHPVRTANYGYTF
TRBV4-2	few	NA	TRBJ2-7	TGTGCCAGCAGCCAAGATATTTCGCGCGAGCAGTACTTC	CASSQDISREQYF
TRBV6-2/TRBV6-3	many	NA	TRBJ1-5	TGTGCCAGCTCTGGGGGAATCGGAAGTCAGCCCCAGCATTTT	CASSGGIGSQPQHF
TRBV27	NA	NA	TRBJ1-6	TGTGCCAGCAGTCCGCGGACGGGATCACCCCTCCACTTT	CASSPRTGSPLHF
TRBV15	once	NA	TRBJ2-3	TGTACCACCAGCAGACAGTCTGTGGGAACAGATACGCAGTATTTT	CTTSRQSVGTDTQYF
TRBV20-1	many	TRBD1	TRBJ1-2	TGCAGTGCTAGCCGCAGGGGGAACATCAGGGGCTACACCTTC	CSASRRGNIRGYTF
TRBV6-1	many	NA	TRBJ2-7	TGTGCCAGCTTCAATCGTGGGGCCTTCTCCTACGAGCAGTACTTC	CASFNRGAFSYEQYF
TRBV5-1	many	NA	TRBJ1-1	TGCGCCAGCAGCTATTACGGTGGGGTGAACACTGAAGCTTTCTTT	CASSYYGGVNTEAFF
TRBV6-6	few	TRBD2	TRBJ2-1	TGTGCCAGCAGTTACTTCGGGGGGTCAGCCTACAATGAGCAGTTCTTC	CASSYFGGSAYNEQFF
TRBV27	many	TRBD2	TRBJ2-7	TGTGCCAGCAGTTTATTCGGCGGGAGTAGGTCCTACGAGCAGTACTTC	CASSLFGGSRSYEQYF
TRBV7-2	many	NA	TRBJ1-2	TGTGCCAGCAGCTTAGTAGGAGCGGCAGGGAAGGGCTACACCTTC	CASSLVGAAGKGYTF
TRBV28	few	NA	TRBJ2-2	TGTGCCAGCGAATCTAAAAACACCGGGGAGCTGTTTTTT	CASESKNTGELFF
TRBV19	NA	TRBD2	TRBJ2-1	TGTGCCAGTAGTCCTAGCGGGGATTCCTACAATGAGCAGTTCTTC	CASSPSGDSYNEQFF
TRBV12-3/TRBV12-4	many	NA	TRBJ2-3	TGTGCCAGCAGCACAGATACGCAGTATTTT	CASSTDTQYF
TRBV30	NA	NA	TRBJ1-4	TGTGCCTGGAGGCCATCCGGCAAGGCCAGTGAAAAACTGTTTTTT	CAWRPSGKASEKLFF
TRBV6-1	few	TRBD1	TRBJ1-1	TGTGCCAGCAGTTTTGGCACCGGTTGGGACAGGGGGTACGGCACTGAAGCTTTCTTT	CASSFGTGWDRGYGTEAFF